The 26 T cell receptor beta chains given below trace back to one sample, sequenced in a study of glioma-infiltrating T cells. Using RNA template, CDR3s of TCR alpha and beta were amplified with iRepertoire arm-PCR. Via MiXCR, TCRdb re-called the multiplex PCR reads, giving one row per CDR3 protein. The sample lists 90,000 to 100,000 distinct CDR3 sequences; 35% to 45% were seen once. The sequenced material came from glioma tissue, nonneoplastic brain tissue, or PBMCs (not recorded which). Receptors were obtained from a human donor with low-grade glioma or glioblastoma, undergoing nonglioma brain surgery, or in good health (not recorded which).

In this sample, this clonotype turned up many times. The genes are TRBV9 and TRBJ2-1, with D tentatively TRBD1 (6 bases). This CDR3 has 15 amino acids. Trimming took off 1 base at V and 5 bases at J, with 13 bases between the two ends. Per germline, CDR1 SGDLS and CDR2 YYNGEE. CDR3 sequence: CASSVTGNPHNEQFF. The DNA for the CDR3 is TGTGCCAGCAGCGTAACAGGGAATCCCCACAATGAGCAGTTCTTC.

This clonotype was counted many times. The V and J genes are TRBV20-1 and TRBJ2-7, with 13 bases lining up with TRBD2. This CDR3 is built from 16 residues. The trim removed 4 bases at V and 9 bases at J, leaving 15 bases unmatched. The germline V gene has CDR1 DFQATT and CDR2 SNEGSKA (reference sequence). CDR3: CSATGRGTSGALGQYF. Written as DNA, the CDR3 is TGCAGTGCTACTGGGAGGGGGACTAGCGGGGCCCTAGGGCAGTACTTC.

About this clonotype: A single base separates this from a much larger clone, so it may be a read error. The chain joins TRBV29-1 to TRBJ2-2; D unclear. The length of the CDR3 is 13 residues. The V gene lost 3 bases and the J gene lost 6 bases, with 11 bases spanning the gap. CDR1 is SQVTM and CDR2 is ANQGSEA in the germline V gene. CDR3 protein: CSVERFTSGELFF. The DNA of the CDR3 is TGCAGCGTTGAGCGGTTCACTTCCGGGGAGCTGTTTTTT.

Notes on this clonotype: Since a much larger clone is just one base distant, this may be a read error. The chain has TRBV24-1 and TRBJ2-2, with 8 positions matching TRBD1. Germline V lookup: CDR1 KGHDR, CDR2 SFDVKD. This CDR3 comprises 15 residues. The CDR3 is CATTDPRQGYGELFF. The CDR3 DNA reads TGTGCCACCACTGATCCCAGACAGGGGTATGGGGAGCTGTTTTTT.

For this clonotype: A read error may account for a junction end that differs from germline. The chain has TRBV6-2 or TRBV6-3 and TRBJ2-7, with D possibly matching TRBD1 (5 bases). Per the germline V gene, CDR1 is MNHEY and CDR2 is SVGEGT. The CDR3 consists of 14 residues. The CDR3 bases are TGTGCTGGGGCGGACCCCGGCTCCTACAATGAGCAGTCCTTC. Its translation is CAGADPGSYNEQSF.

Points on this clonotype: The junction departs from germline at one end; a sequencing error may be responsible. The CDR3 reads CTSSLGSANTGELFF. CDR3 sequence (DNA): TGTACCAGCAGCTTAGGGTCGGCGAACACCGGTGAGCTGTTTTTT. The rearrangement links TRBV11-2 to TRBJ2-2; D is undetermined. The CDR3 has 15 residues. CDR1 and CDR2 from the germline V gene are SGHAT and FQNNGV.

This clonotype was picked up many times. This chain joins TRBV5-1 and TRBJ2-4; D might be TRBD1 (5 bases). The germline gives CDR1 SGHRS, CDR2 YFSETQ. The CDR3 has 14 residues. V lost 0 bases to trimming and J lost 1 base, with 5 bases between them. For the CDR3, the DNA is TGCGCCAGCAGCTTGGACAGGGCCAAAAACATTCAGTACTTC. This sequence encodes CASSLDRAKNIQYF.

This clonotype was counted at least ten times. The rearrangement uses TRBV25-1 and TRBJ1-6; a weak D match, TRBD1 (5 bases). Trimming took off 1 base at V and 6 bases at J, with 10 bases between the two ends. There are 15 residues in the CDR3. Per the germline V gene, CDR1 is MGHDK and CDR2 is SYGVNS. CDR3 DNA: TGTGCCAGCAGTGAATTGATAGGGGTTAATTCACCCCTCCACTTT. Its translation: CASSELIGVNSPLHF.

This clonotype came up many times. The CDR3 region is CASSYSTGPPAYEQYF. CDR3 sequence (DNA): TGTGCCAGCAGTTACTCGACAGGGCCCCCCGCCTACGAGCAGTACTTC. The chain has TRBV6-5 and TRBJ2-7; 7 bases line up with TRBD1. The trim removed 0 bases at V and 2 bases at J, leaving 7 bases unmatched. The CDR3 totals 16 residues. In germline, CDR1 is MNHEY, CDR2 SVGAGI.

This clonotype was picked up many times. The rearrangement joins TRBV28 to TRBJ1-2; the D gene is possibly TRBD1 (5 bases). In germline, CDR1 is MDHEN, CDR2 SYDVKM. The CDR3 runs 14 residues. Between the trimmed V and J ends, which lost 3 bases and 8 bases, there was a span of 16 bases. The CDR3 region is CASSLLGRKEGYTF. The CDR3 nucleotides read TGTGCCAGCAGTTTGTTGGGACGGAAAGAGGGCTACACCTTC.

This clonotype was counted at least ten times. This chain links TRBV19 with TRBJ2-2; 11 nucleotides agree with TRBD2. The trim removed 8 bases at V and 0 bases at J, leaving 5 bases unmatched. Germline loops: CDR1 LNHDA, CDR2 SQIVND (reference sequence). The CDR3 covers 16 residues. The CDR3 DNA sequence: TGTGCCAGTGGGGGACTAGCGGCGACGAACACCGGGGAGCTGTTTTTT. Translated, it gives CASGGLAATNTGELFF. Full variable domain (outside the CDR3, taken from reference TRBV19 and TRBJ2-2): DGGITQSPKYLFRKEGQNVTLSCEQNLNHDAMYWYRQDPGQGLRLIYYSQIVNDFQKGDIAEGYSVSREKKESFPLTVTSAQKNPTAFYLCASGGLAATNTGELFFGEGSRLTVL.

In this sample, this clonotype turned up many times. The J gene is TRBJ2-1, the V gene TRBV20-1; tentatively, D is TRBD1 (5 bases). This CDR3 comprises 14 residues. The ends were cut back, 0 bases at V and 5 bases at J, with 11 bases in the middle. From germline, CDR1 is DFQATT and CDR2 SNEGSKA (reference sequence). CDR3 sequence (DNA): TGCAGTGCTAGAGATCGAGTGGGGCACAATGAGCAGTTCTTC. Amino acids: CSARDRVGHNEQFF.

V gene TRBV6-2 or TRBV6-3 combines with J gene TRBJ2-4, with 9 positions matching TRBD1. J gave up 7 bases and V 5 bases, and 6 bases lay outside the gene matches. Per germline, CDR1 MNHEY and CDR2 SVGEGT. CDR3 size: 14 residues. The CDR3 DNA reads TGTGCCAGCAGTAACCAAGACAGGGGGAACATTCAGTACTTC. It encodes CASSNQDRGNIQYF.

This clonotype was detected ten times or more. Germline is not matched at one junction end, which may reflect a read error. This chain joins TRBV6-1 and TRBJ2-7; TRBD1 might be the D (6 bases). The CDR3 contains 14 residues. Looked up from germline, CDR1 is MNHNS and CDR2 is SASEGT. CDR3 coding DNA: TGTGCCAGCAGAATACAGGGTACCTCCTACGAACAGTACTTC. Translated, it gives CASRIQGTSYEQYF.

The rearrangement uses TRBV6-1 and TRBJ2-1; 16 bases agree with TRBD2. The germline gives CDR1 MNHNS, CDR2 SASEGT. CDR3 length equals 16 residues. Unmatched junction bases numbered 4, after V lost 6 bases and J lost 5 bases. CDR3 in amino acids: CASRTGTSGGDNEQFF. CDR3 coding DNA: TGTGCCAGCAGAACGGGGACTAGCGGGGGGGACAATGAGCAGTTCTTC.

This clonotype was seen repeatedly, ten times or more. The chain has TRBV5-6 and TRBJ1-2; D may be TRBD1 (6 bases). The V gene lost 4 bases and the J gene lost 3 bases, with 16 bases spanning the gap. Germline loops: CDR1 SGHDT, CDR2 YYEEEE. This CDR3 is built from 15 residues. The chain's CDR3 is CASSTSRGADYGYTF. CDR3 nucleotide sequence: TGTGCCAGCAGCACCTCGCGGGGGGCAGACTATGGCTACACCTTC. The variable domain in full, with the rest retrieved from reference TRBV5-6 and TRBJ1-2, is DAGVTQSPTHLIKTRGQQVTLRCSPKSGHDTVSWYQQALGQGPQFIFQYYEEEERQRGNFPDRFSGHQFPNYSSELNVNALLLGDSALYLCASSTSRGADYGYTFGSGTRLTVV.

This clonotype has ten or more counts. V is TRBV29-1 and J is TRBJ2-1, with TRBD2 matching over 8 bases. CDR3 length: 16 residues. The germline V gene encodes CDR1 SQVTM and CDR2 ANQGSEA. V dropped 1 base and J dropped 0; count of bases not matched to a gene: 5. CDR3 nucleotides: TGCAGCGTTGAAGCGGGAGGGCCTTACTCCTACAATGAGCAGTTCTTC. This gives the protein CSVEAGGPYSYNEQFF.

This clonotype was recorded many times. The gene calls are TRBV6-2 or TRBV6-3 and TRBJ2-5, with 8 nucleotides matching TRBD2. The J segment lost 1 base and the V segment lost 6 bases, leaving 7 bases of the junction unmatched. The germline V gene encodes CDR1 MNHEY and CDR2 SVGEGT. There are 15 residues in the CDR3. The CDR3 loop reads CASSKIAGRQETQYF. Written as DNA, the CDR3 is TGTGCCAGCAGCAAAATAGCGGGACGCCAAGAGACCCAGTACTTC.

This clonotype was counted a single time. This chain links TRBV3-1 with TRBJ2-7; 8 bases match TRBD1. Germline V gene sequence: CDR1 LGHDT, CDR2 YNNKEL (reference sequence). Germline trimming cut 8 bases from V and 6 bases from J; bases unmatched to any gene: 12. This CDR3 comprises 14 residues. The CDR3 loop reads CASGSWTGNGEQYF. The CDR3 DNA follows: TGTGCCAGCGGGTCCTGGACAGGGAACGGCGAGCAGTACTTC.

This clonotype was seen many times. In DNA form, the CDR3 reads TGCAGCGTCCAACGGGACAGGGCGGGGGAGCAGTACTTC. Residues: CSVQRDRAGEQYF. V and J are TRBV29-1 and TRBJ2-7; TRBD1 aligns across 9 bases. After removal of 6 bases from V and 7 bases from J, the junction contained 10 bases not matched to a gene. This CDR3 has 13 amino acids. Germline CDR1 is SQVTM and CDR2 is ANQGSEA.

On this clonotype: The junction differs from germline at one of its ends, possibly a read error. The V and J genes are TRBV6-5 and TRBJ2-7; 11 bases are a match to TRBD1. The length of the CDR3 is 15 residues. Germline CDR1 reads MNHEY; CDR2 reads SVGAGI. CDR3 in amino acids: CASSDRTGGRYEQYF. The CDR3 DNA is TGCGCCAGCAGTGACCGGACAGGGGGCAGGTACGAGCAGTACTTC.

The rearrangement links TRBV29-1 to TRBJ1-2; D unclear. Germline-derived CDR1 and CDR2 are SQVTM and ANQGSEA. V shed 0 bases and J shed 4 bases, with 9 bases lying between them. This CDR3 region has 13 residues. Here the CDR3 reads CSVEDPTSYGYTF. CDR3 DNA: TGCAGCGTTGAAGATCCCACATCCTATGGCTACACCTTC.

Points on this clonotype: Since a much larger clone is just one base distant, this may be a read error. The rearrangement links TRBV6-4 to TRBJ2-1; D may be TRBD1 or TRBD2 (5 bases each). This CDR3 has 15 residues. V gave up 5 bases and J gave up 6 bases, with 17 bases separating them. Germline V gene sequence: CDR1 MRHNA, CDR2 SNTAGT. The CDR3 region has the DNA TGTGCCAGCAGTTCCGCCGGGGCAGGGCCCAATGAGCAGTTCTTC. Translated: CASSSAGAGPNEQFF.

This clonotype was seen repeatedly, ten times or more. The V and J genes are TRBV7-8 and TRBJ1-6; D is unresolved. Germline V gene lookup returns CDR1 SGHVS and CDR2 FQNEAQ. The CDR3 spans 15 residues. V lost 4 bases to trimming and J lost 8 bases, with 15 bases between them. CDR3 sequence: CASSSGVSPDSPLHF. The CDR3 DNA is TGTGCCAGCAGCTCTGGGGTCTCTCCAGATTCACCCCTCCACTTT.

This clonotype was seen many times. The rearrangement links TRBV6-1 to TRBJ1-5; D call uncertain. CDR1 and CDR2 (germline): MNHNS, SASEGT. CDR3 length: 13 amino acids. Trimming took 6 bases from V and 6 from J, leaving 12 bases between them. The CDR3 is CASRGGVVQPQHF. CDR3 bases: TGTGCCAGCAGGGGCGGGGTTGTTCAGCCCCAGCATTTT.

This clonotype was found many times. The chain employs TRBV4-2 and TRBJ1-4, with D possibly matching TRBD1 (5 bases). From germline, CDR1 is LGHNA and CDR2 YNFKEQ. V lost 0 bases and J lost 5, with 13 bases in between. The CDR3 sequence is 16 residues long. CDR3 protein: CASSQEMGRGNEKLFF. CDR3 nucleotides: TGTGCCAGCAGCCAAGAGATGGGTAGGGGAAATGAAAAACTGTTTTTT.